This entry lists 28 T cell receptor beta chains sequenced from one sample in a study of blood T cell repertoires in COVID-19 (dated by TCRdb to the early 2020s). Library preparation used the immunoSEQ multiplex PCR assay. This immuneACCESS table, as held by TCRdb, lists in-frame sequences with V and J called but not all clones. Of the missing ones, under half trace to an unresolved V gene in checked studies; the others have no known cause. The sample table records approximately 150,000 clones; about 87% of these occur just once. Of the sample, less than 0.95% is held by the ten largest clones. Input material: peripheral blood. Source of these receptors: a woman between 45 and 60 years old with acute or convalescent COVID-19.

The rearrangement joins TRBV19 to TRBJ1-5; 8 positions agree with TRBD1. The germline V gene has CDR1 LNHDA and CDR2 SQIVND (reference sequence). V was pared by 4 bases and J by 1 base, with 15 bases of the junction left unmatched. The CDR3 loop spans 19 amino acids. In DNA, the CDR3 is TGTGCCAGTAGTACAGCTAGGACAGGGATCTCTGGAAGCAATCAGCCCCAGCATTTT. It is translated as CASSTARTGISGSNQPQHF.

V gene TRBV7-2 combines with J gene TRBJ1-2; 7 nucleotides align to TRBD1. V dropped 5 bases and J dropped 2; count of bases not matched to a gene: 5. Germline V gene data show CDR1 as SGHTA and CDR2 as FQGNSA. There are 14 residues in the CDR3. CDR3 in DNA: TGTGCCAGCAGCCATACGACAGGGAACTATGGCTACACCTTC. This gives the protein CASSHTTGNYGYTF.

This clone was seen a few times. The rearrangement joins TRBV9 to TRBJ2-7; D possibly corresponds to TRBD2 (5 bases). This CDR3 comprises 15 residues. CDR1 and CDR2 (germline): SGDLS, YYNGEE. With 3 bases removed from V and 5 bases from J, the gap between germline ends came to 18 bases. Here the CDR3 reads CASSAGVAHRDEQYF. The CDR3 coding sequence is TGTGCCAGCAGCGCCGGGGTCGCCCATCGGGACGAGCAGTACTTC.

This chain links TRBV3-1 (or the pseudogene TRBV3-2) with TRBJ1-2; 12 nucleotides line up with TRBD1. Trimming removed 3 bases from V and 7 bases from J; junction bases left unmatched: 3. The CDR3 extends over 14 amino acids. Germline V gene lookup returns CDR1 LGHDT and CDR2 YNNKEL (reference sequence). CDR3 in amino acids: CASSQGQGATGYTF. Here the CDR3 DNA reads TGTGCCAGCAGCCAGGGACAGGGGGCGACTGGCTACACCTTC.

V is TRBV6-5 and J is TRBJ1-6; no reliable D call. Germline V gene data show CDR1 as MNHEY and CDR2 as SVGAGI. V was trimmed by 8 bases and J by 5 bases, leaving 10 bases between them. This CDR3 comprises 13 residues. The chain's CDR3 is CASSRSDNSPLHF. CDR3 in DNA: TGTGCCAGCTCTCGCAGCGATAATTCACCCCTCCACTTT.

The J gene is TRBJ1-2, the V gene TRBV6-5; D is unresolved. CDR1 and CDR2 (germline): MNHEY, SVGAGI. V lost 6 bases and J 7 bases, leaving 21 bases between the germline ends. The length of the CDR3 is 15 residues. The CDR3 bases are TGTGCCAGCAGCGATGCGGTAATACATGGCCCTGGCTACACCTTC. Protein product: CASSDAVIHGPGYTF.

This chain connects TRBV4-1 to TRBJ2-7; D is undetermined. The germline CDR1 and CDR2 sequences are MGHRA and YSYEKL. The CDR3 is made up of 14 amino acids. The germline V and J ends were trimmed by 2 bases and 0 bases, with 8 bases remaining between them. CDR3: CASSQQTNSYEQYF. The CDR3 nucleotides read TGCGCCAGCAGCCAACAAACTAACTCCTACGAGCAGTACTTC.

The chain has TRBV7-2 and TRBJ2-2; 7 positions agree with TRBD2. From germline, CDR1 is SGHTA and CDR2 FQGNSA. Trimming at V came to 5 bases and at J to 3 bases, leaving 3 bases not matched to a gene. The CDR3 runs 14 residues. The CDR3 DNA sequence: TGTGCCAGCAGCCTAAGCGGGGACACCGGGGAGCTGTTTTTT. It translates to CASSLSGDTGELFF.

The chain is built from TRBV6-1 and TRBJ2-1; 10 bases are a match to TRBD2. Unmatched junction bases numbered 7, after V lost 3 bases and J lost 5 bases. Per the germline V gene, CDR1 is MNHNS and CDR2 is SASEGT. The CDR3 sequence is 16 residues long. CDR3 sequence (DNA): TGTGCCAGCAGTGACGGACTAGCGGATATAAACAATGAGCAGTTCTTC. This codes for CASSDGLADINNEQFF.

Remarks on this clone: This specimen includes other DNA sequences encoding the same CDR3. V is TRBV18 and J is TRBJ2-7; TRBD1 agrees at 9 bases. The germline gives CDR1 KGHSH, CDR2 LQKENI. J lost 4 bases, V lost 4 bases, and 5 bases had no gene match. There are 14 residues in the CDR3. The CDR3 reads CASSQGDRAYEQYF. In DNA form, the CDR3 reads TGTGCCAGCTCACAAGGGGACAGGGCGTACGAGCAGTACTTC.

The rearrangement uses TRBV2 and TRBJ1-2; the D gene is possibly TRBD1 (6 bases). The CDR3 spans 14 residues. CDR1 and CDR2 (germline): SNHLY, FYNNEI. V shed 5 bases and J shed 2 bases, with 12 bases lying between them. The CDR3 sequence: CASSQGRLNYGYTF. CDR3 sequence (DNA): TGTGCCAGCAGTCAGGGGCGGTTGAACTATGGCTACACCTTC.

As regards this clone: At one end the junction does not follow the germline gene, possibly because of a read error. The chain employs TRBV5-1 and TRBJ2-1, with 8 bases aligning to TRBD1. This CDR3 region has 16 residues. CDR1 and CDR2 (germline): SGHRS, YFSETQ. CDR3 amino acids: CASSTRTGSNYNGQFF. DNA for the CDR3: TGCGCCAGCAGCACCCGGACAGGGTCAAACTACAATGGGCAGTTCTTC.

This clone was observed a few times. The CDR3 nucleotides are TGTGCCAGCAGCTTAGGGCAGGGTTACTACACTGAAGCTTTCTTT. This translates into CASSLGQGYYTEAFF. The gene calls are TRBV7-9 and TRBJ1-1; the D gene is possibly TRBD1 (5 bases). The CDR3 consists of 15 residues. CDR1 is SEHNR, CDR2 FQNEAQ, per germline (reference sequence). Trimming left V 1 base short and J 3 bases short, with 12 bases between.

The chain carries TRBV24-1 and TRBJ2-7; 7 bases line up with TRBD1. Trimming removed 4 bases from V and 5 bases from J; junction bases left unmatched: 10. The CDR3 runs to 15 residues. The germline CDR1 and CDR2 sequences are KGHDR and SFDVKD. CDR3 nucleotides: TGTGCCACCAGTGACTCCGACAGGGAACTTGACGAGCAGTACTTC. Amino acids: CATSDSDRELDEQYF.

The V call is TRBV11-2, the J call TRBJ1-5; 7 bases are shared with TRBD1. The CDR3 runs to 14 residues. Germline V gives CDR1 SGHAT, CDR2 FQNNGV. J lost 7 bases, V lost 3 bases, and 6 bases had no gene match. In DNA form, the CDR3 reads TGTGCCAGCAGCTTGGCAGGGGGATGGCAGCCCCAGCATTTT. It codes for CASSLAGGWQPQHF.

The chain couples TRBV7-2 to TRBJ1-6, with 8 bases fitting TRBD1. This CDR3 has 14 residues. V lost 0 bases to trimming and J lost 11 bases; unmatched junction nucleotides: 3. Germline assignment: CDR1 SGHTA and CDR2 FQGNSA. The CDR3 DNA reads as TGTGCCAGCAGCTTAGCCGGACAGGGCACACCCCTCCACTTT. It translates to CASSLAGQGTPLHF.

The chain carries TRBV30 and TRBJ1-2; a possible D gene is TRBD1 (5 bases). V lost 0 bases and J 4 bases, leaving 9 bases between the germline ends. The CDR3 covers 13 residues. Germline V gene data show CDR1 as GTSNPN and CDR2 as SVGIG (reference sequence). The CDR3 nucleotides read TGTGCCTGGAGTGTTCAGGGTGGCTATGGCTACACCTTC. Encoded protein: CAWSVQGGYGYTF.

The CDR3: CASSAGTRIKDKNIQYF. The CDR3 DNA reads TGCGCCAGCAGCGCGGGGACTAGGATTAAAGACAAAAACATTCAGTACTTC. J is TRBJ2-4 and V is TRBV10-1; 8 bases fit TRBD2. The CDR3 spans 17 residues. Losses at the gene ends were 6 bases for V and 3 bases for J; bases not matched to a gene: 13. Germline V gives CDR1 WNHNN, CDR2 SYGVQD (reference sequence).

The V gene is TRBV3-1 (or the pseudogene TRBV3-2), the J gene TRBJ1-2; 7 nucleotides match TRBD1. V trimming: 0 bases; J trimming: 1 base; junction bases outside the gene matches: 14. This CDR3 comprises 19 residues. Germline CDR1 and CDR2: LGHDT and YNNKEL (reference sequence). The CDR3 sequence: CASSQDLRDRTKVNYGYTF. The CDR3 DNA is TGTGCCAGCAGCCAAGATTTGCGGGACAGAACGAAAGTTAACTATGGCTACACCTTC.

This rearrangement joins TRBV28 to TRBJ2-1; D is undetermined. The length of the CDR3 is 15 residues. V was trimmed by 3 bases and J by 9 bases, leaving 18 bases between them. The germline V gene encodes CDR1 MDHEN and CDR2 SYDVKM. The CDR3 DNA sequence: TGTGCCAGCAGTTTGCCCCCTTCCGGGTTGGGTGAGCAGTTCTTC. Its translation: CASSLPPSGLGEQFF.

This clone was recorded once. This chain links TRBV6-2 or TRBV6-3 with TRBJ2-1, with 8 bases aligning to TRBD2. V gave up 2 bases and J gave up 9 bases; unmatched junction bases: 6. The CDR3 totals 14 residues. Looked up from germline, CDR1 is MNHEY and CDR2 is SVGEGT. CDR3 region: CASSYRGTRTEQFF. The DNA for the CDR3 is TGTGCCAGCAGTTACCGCGGGACTAGAACTGAGCAGTTCTTC.

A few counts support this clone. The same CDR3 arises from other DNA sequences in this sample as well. CDR3 DNA sequence: TGCGCCAGCAGCTTGGTGGAGGCGAATACGCAGTATTTT. This encodes CASSLVEANTQYF. J is TRBJ2-3 and V is TRBV5-1; D may be TRBD2 (5 bases). Trimming left V 0 bases short and J 7 bases short, with 9 bases between. CDR1 is SGHRS and CDR2 is YFSETQ in the germline V gene. The CDR3 runs 13 residues.

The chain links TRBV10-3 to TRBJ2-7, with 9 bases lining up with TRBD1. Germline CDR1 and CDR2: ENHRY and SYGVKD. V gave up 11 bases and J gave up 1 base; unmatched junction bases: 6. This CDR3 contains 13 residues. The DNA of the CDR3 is TGTGCCGCGACGGGACAGGGTTCCTACGAGCAGTACTTC. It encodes CAATGQGSYEQYF.

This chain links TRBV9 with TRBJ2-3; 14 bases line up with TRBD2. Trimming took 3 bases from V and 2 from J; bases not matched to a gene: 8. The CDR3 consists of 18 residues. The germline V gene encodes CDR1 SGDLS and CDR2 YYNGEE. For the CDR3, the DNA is TGTGCCAGCAGCGCCCGGACTAGCGGGGGGCCGTCCACAGATACGCAGTATTTT. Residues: CASSARTSGGPSTDTQYF.

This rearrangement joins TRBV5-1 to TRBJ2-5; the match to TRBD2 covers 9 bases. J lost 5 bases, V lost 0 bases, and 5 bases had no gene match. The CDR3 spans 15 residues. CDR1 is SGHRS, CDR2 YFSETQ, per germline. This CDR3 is CASSLAGLATETQYF. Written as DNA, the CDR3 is TGCGCCAGCAGCTTGGCTGGACTAGCGACCGAGACCCAGTACTTC.

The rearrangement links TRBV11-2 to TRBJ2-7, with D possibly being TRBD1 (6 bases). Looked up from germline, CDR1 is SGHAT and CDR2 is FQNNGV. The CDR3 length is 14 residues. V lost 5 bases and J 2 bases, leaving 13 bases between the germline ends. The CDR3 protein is CASSVNRDPYEQYF. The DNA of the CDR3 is TGTGCCAGCAGCGTAAACAGGGATCCCTACGAGCAGTACTTC. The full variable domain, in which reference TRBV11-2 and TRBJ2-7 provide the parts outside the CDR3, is EAGVAQSPRYKIIEKRQSVAFWCNPISGHATLYWYQQILGQGPKLLIQFQNNGVVDDSQLPKDRFSAERLKGVDSTLKIQPAKLEDSAVYLCASSVNRDPYEQYFGPGTRLTVT.

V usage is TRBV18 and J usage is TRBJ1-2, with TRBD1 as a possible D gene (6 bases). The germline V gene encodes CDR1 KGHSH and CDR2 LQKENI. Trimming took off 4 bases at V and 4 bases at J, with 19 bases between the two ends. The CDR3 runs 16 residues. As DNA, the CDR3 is TGTGCCAGCTCACAACAGGGTATGGAAGGCGGCTATGGCTACACCTTC. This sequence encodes CASSQQGMEGGYGYTF.

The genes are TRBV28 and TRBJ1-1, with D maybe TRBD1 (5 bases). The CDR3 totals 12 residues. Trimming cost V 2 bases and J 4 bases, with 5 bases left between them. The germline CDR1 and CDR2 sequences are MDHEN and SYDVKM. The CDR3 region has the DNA TGTGCCAGCAGTTTAGGGGCCACTGAAGCTTTCTTT. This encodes CASSLGATEAFF. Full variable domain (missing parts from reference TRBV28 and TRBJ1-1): DVKVTQSSRYLVKRTGEKVFLECVQDMDHENMFWYRQDPGLGLRLIYFSYDVKMKEKGDIPEGYSVSREKKERFSLILESASTNQTSMYLCASSLGATEAFFGQGTRLTVV.